The source of this T cell receptor beta chain is a study of cytomegalovirus exposure and HLA in healthy donors. Broader study findings: The classifier reportedly diagnosed cytomegalovirus status with high specificity and sensitivity. Later on, a genetic analysis was performed. It linked a missense variant in DCLRE1C with V- and J-gene trimming of TCR beta. Reportedly, TCR beta sequences accurately predicted HLA-A and HLA-B alleles in most subjects.

This clone has more than one count but fewer than ten. The antigen remains undetermined. CDR1 SGDLS and CDR2 YYNGEE come from the germline V gene. This CDR3 is built from 12 residues. V dropped 3 bases and J dropped 10 bases, with 12 bases sitting between them. Vbeta (60) and Jbeta (13) primers were used in the PCR. In the study's own analysis: Later, an analysis found about 80 million unique TCR beta chains, and approximately 10 million of these were shared. Sequencing used immunoSEQ multiplex PCR; TCRdb keeps in-frame clones, though not all of them. V and J calls and clone size follow that table, whereas D and trimming were derived from the DNA. The table has 90,000 to 100,000 clones, about 80% seen once.

The chain uses TRBV9 and TRBJ2-3; D perhaps matches TRBD2 (5 bases). The receptor comes from a man between 35 and 55 years old in good health and CMV-seropositive. The sample comprised PBMCs. This chain's CDR3 is CASSAEVGAQYF. The CDR3, as DNA: TGTGCCAGCAGCGCCGAGGTCGGGGCGCAGTATTTT.